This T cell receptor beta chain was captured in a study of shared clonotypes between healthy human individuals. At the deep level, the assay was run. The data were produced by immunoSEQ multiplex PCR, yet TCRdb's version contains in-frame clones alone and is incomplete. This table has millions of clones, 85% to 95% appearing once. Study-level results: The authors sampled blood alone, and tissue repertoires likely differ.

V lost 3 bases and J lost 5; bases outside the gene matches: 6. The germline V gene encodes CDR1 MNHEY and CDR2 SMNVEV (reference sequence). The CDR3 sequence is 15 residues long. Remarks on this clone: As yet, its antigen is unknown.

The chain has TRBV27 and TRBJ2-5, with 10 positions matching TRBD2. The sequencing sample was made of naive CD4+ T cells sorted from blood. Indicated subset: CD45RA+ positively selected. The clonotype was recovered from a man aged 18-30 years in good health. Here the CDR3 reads CASSLGLAPVETQYF. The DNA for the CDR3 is TGTGCCAGCAGTTTGGGACTAGCGCCGGTGGAGACCCAGTACTTC.